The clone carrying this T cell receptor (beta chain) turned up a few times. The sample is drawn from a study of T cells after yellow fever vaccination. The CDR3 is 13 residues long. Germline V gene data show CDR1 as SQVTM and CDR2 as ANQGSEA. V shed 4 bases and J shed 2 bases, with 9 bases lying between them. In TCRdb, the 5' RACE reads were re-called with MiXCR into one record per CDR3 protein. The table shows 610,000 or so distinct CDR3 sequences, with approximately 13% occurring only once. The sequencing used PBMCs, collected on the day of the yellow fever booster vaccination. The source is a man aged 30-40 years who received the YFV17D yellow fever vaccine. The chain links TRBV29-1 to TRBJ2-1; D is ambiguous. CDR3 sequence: CSVGVGPYNEQFF. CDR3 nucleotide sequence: TGCAGCGTTGGCGTGGGCCCCTACAATGAGCAGTTCTTC.